The next 9 T cell receptor beta chains were all read from a single sample in a study of T cells in Graves' hyperthyroidism and ophthalmopathy. RNA transcripts were the template for amplifying TCR beta CDR3 regions. HTBI primers were used for first-round RT-PCR of the TCR CDR3. MiXCR, applied by TCRdb to the multiplex PCR reads, yields one record per CDR3 protein. The table lists under 400,000 distinct CDR3 sequences, 20% to 25% of them singletons, with 50% in the top ten. Sequences were obtained from blood. These receptor sequences come from a woman aged 50 to 65 with Graves' hyperthyroidism.

The chain links TRBV5-1 to TRBJ2-5; 9 bases agree with TRBD2. CDR3 length: 14 amino acids. Unmatched junction bases numbered 1, after V lost 0 bases and J lost 4 bases. Germline V CDR1 and CDR2: SGHRS, YFSETQ. CDR3 DNA: TGCGCCAGCAGCTTGGCGCGGGAGGGAGAGACCCAGTACTTC. Its protein product is CASSLAREGETQYF. The whole variable domain, filled in from reference TRBV5-1 and TRBJ2-5, reads KAGVTQTPRYLIKTRGQQVTLSCSPISGHRSVSWYQQTPGQGLQFLFEYFSETQRNKGNFPGRFSGRQFSNSRSEMNVSTLELGDSALYLCASSLAREGETQYFGPGTRLLVL.

The V and J genes are TRBV29-1 and TRBJ1-2, with D perhaps TRBD1 (5 bases). Germline V gene sequence: CDR1 SQVTM, CDR2 ANQGSEA. The CDR3 is 11 amino acids. V was cut by 4 bases and J by 13 bases, with 16 bases left in between. The CDR3 bases are TGCAGCGTTGGGGGCAAGCTGCATCCCACCTTC. It encodes CSVGGKLHPTF.

Many counts were recorded for this clonotype. The chain joins TRBV6-5 to TRBJ2-2; D not resolved. Germline-derived CDR1 and CDR2 are MNHEY and SVGAGI. The CDR3 totals 13 residues. Trimming took 2 bases from V and 2 from J, leaving 3 bases between them. CDR3 residues: CASSYQNTGELFF. CDR3 in DNA: TGTGCCAGCAGTTACCAAAACACCGGGGAGCTGTTTTTT.

The chain has TRBV6-6 and TRBJ1-5; D ambiguous. Germline V gene lookup returns CDR1 MNHNY and CDR2 SVGAGI (reference sequence). Deletions cut 2 bases from V and 11 bases from J, with 10 bases between. CDR3 size: 12 residues. CDR3 loop: CASSYATGTQHF. The CDR3 nucleotides are TGTGCCAGCAGTTACGCGACCGGGACCCAGCATTTT.

There are many counts of this clonotype. CDR3 region: CASSLAGGNEQFF. The CDR3 DNA sequence: TGTGCCAGCAGCTTGGCCGGGGGGAATGAGCAGTTCTTC. This rearrangement joins TRBV7-2 to TRBJ2-1; 7 bases are a match to TRBD2. Trimming at V came to 3 bases and at J to 7 bases, leaving 3 bases not matched to a gene. The CDR3 totals 13 residues. The V gene's germline CDR1 is SGHTA and CDR2 FQGNSA.

This clonotype showed up many times. The V gene is TRBV10-2, the J gene TRBJ1-2, with D unresolved. V lost 2 bases, J lost 0 bases, and 7 bases lay in between. The CDR3 runs 14 residues. Germline V gene sequence: CDR1 WSHSY, CDR2 SAAADI. CDR3 region: CASSEARANYGYTF. In DNA, the CDR3 is TGCGCCAGCAGTGAGGCCAGAGCTAACTATGGCTACACCTTC.

The V gene is TRBV12-3 or TRBV12-4, the J gene TRBJ1-1; the D is unclear. V dropped 7 bases and J dropped 0 bases, with 6 bases sitting between them. The CDR3 has 12 amino acids. CDR3: CASTRVNTEAFF. In DNA, the CDR3 is TGTGCCAGCACTAGGGTGAACACTGAAGCTTTCTTT.

The chain employs TRBV13 and TRBJ2-2; D unclear. The CDR3 covers 17 residues. Between the trimmed V and J ends, which lost 4 bases and 2 bases, there was a span of 17 bases. Per the germline V gene, CDR1 is PRHDT and CDR2 is FYEKMQ (reference sequence). The CDR3 loop reads CASSSFSRSRNTGELFF. CDR3 in DNA: TGTGCCAGCAGCTCTTTTTCGAGGAGTAGAAACACCGGGGAGCTGTTTTTT.

This clonotype has a count of ten or more. CDR3 nucleotides: TGTGCCAGCAGTCCATACCAGGGGAACACTGAAGCTTTCTTT. Translation: CASSPYQGNTEAFF. The chain links TRBV27 to TRBJ1-1; possibly TRBD1 for D (5 bases). The germline CDR1 and CDR2 sequences are MNHEY and SMNVEV (reference sequence). V lost 5 bases to trimming and J lost 1 base, with 11 bases between them. This CDR3 spans 14 amino acids.